This paragraph covers one T cell receptor beta chain sequence. Germline-derived CDR1 and CDR2 are MNHEY and SVGEGT. CDR3 size: 18 residues. J was trimmed by 0 bases and V by 0 bases; bases with no gene match: 6. This entry comes from a study of blood T cell repertoires in COVID-19. About the research overall: COVID-19 samples from acute and convalescent phases originated in the United States, Italy and Spain. The analysed material was cDNA or gDNA that came from T cells, B-cell-depleted T cells, or PBMCs.

Original analysis: Cell counts per sample came from amplifying reference gene primers. Here immunoSEQ multiplex PCR was the method, and the copy in TCRdb shows in-frame clones only, minus some. That table gives V, J and clone size, and the DNA gave D and trimming. This sample yields about 200,000 clones, of which 80% to 90% are seen a single time; roughly 9.8% belongs to the top ten. The sample comprised peripheral blood. The receptor comes from a human donor with active or convalescent COVID-19. The donor label of this sample is uncertain. The rearrangement joins TRBV6-2 or TRBV6-3 to TRBJ2-5; TRBD2 matches 11 bases. In DNA, the CDR3 is TGTGCCAGCAGTTACTCGAGACTAGCGGGGCCGTACCAAGAGACCCAGTACTTC. This gives the protein CASSYSRLAGPYQETQYF.